This entry describes one TCR beta chain. This CDR3 spans 11 amino acids. V dropped 4 bases and J dropped 2 bases, with 5 bases sitting between them. The germline CDR1 and CDR2 sequences are DFQATT and SNEGSKA (reference sequence). This record belongs to a study of T-cell memory formation after mild COVID-19. TCRdb re-analysed the 5' RACE reads in MiXCR, keeping a single row per CDR3 protein. The table shows 190,000 or so distinct CDR3 sequences, with about 10% occurring only once. The chain combines TRBV20-1 with TRBJ1-2; D gene uncertain. The sample consisted of PBMCs or a T cell subset sorted from them (not recorded which). The source is a man aged 18 to 30 who had mild COVID-19 (a few samples of this study predate the infection). Cell type and time point are not known. CDR3 protein: CSATQNYGYTF. DNA for the CDR3: TGCAGTGCTACACAGAACTATGGCTACACCTTC.